The entry that follows covers one T cell receptor beta chain sequence. Its cognate antigen is unknown. This CDR3 is also generated by other DNA sequences in the sample. This record belongs to a study of long-term antiretroviral therapy in people with HIV. About the study: Sampling started about a decade before the 2015 immediate-ART recommendation.

An immunoSEQ assay, version v3.0, was performed at survey level. The repertoire was sequenced with immunoSEQ multiplex PCR; TCRdb's copy has only in-frame clones and lacks some. The data contain about 35,000 clones, over 75% of them singletons. Every single participant having HIV got treatment inside the United States. Findings of the study overall: Clones that had undergone expansion before ART dominated the repertoire at all time points.

Source: unsorted PBMCs, taken 2.2 years after starting antiretroviral therapy. This TCR was recovered from a man aged 18 to 35 with HIV.

The CDR3: CASSYRPAYEQYF. The DNA of the CDR3 is TGTGCCAGCAGTTACCGACCCGCCTACGAGCAGTACTTC. This rearrangement joins TRBV6-5 to TRBJ2-7; D is unclear. The germline CDR1 and CDR2 sequences are MNHEY and SVGAGI. The V end lost 2 bases, the J end lost 2 bases, and 7 bases lay between the germline ends. The CDR3 is made up of 13 amino acids.